This TCR beta chain was sequenced during a study of CD8 T cells in ankylosing spondylitis (dated by TCRdb to 2016 to 2017). A note on the overall study: T cell receptor beta repertoires were profiled in healthy donors and ankylosing spondylitis patients so that disease-linked TCR variants could be found. The full study cohort was made up of about 24 ankylosing spondylitis patients and 108 healthy donors. Peripheral blood samples were taken, and synovial fluid was additionally collected from ankylosing spondylitis patients. What the authors observed across the whole study: Some of the motif variants had been reported before in the synovial fluid and blood of reactive arthritis patients, a finding that suggests common disease-initiation mechanisms. A CD8+ phenotype was shown by the disease-linked clones, which were found at relatively low frequencies in peripheral blood. According to the report, matched synovial fluid samples from ankylosing spondylitis patients were significantly enriched for the disease-linked clones. A TCR beta motif made up of several highly homologous amino acid variants appeared to be characteristic of blood from ankylosing spondylitis patients.

As encoded in the germline V gene, CDR1 is SGHRS while CDR2 is YFSETQ. Taken from cysteine to phenylalanine, the CDR3 has 15 residues. The read is trimmed to its CDR3 DNA, 45 bases read in frame from base 1. At the junction V is shortened by 3 bases and J by 4 bases, with 17 bases in between. TCRdb records Illumina HiSeq 2500 as the sequencer. Quantitative 5'-RACE with molecular barcodes was used to prepare TCR beta libraries. On the study's bioinformatics: To identify disease-linked TCR variants, a new computational method was used, one built on a probabilistic model of VDJ rearrangement. TCRdb reworked the public reads: Q25 trimming with fastp, MiXCR clone assembly, productive beta chains retained. Rows merge per CDR3 protein into single entries with the most common DNA and genes. TCRdb's processing, not the study's, gives the V and J calls here. Within this sample are about 260,000 distinct CDR3 sequences, with about 24% of them counted one time only. The top ten clones comprise 0.6% to 0.75% of the sample.

Comments on this clonotype: Its antigen is currently not known. This could be a read error, since a much larger clone is one nucleotide away.

Specimen: blood, either unsorted or a sorted T cell fraction (not recorded which). The chain is encoded by TRBV5-1 joined to TRBJ2-7; TRBD2 is a possible D gene, resting on 7 matching bases. The sequence was collected from a male donor with ankylosing spondylitis or in good health (not recorded which). DNA sequence: TGCGCCAGCAGCTCGGATCCGGGGGGCGGATACGAGCAGTACTTC. It is translated as CASSSDPGGGYEQYF.